Below, 20 T cell receptor beta chains from the same sample are listed, as sequenced in a study of blood T cell repertoires in COVID-19. Assay: immunoSEQ multiplex PCR; the TCRdb copy retains only in-frame clones and omits some. The data contain more than 70,000 clones, around 88% of them seen just once; the ten biggest clones take up 18%. The sequenced sample consisted of peripheral blood. These receptors came from a woman older than 75 with acute or convalescent COVID-19.

The J gene is TRBJ1-2, the V gene TRBV5-1; D call uncertain. The CDR3 has 13 residues. Germline V gives CDR1 SGHRS, CDR2 YFSETQ. The V end was cut by 0 bases, the J end by 6 bases, with 9 bases between. CDR3 region: CASSLGFSDGYTF. The CDR3 DNA is TGCGCCAGCAGCTTGGGTTTCAGTGATGGCTACACCTTC.

The V gene is TRBV5-1, the J gene TRBJ2-2, with D possibly matching TRBD1 (5 bases). The V gene lost 2 bases and the J gene lost 0 bases, with 8 bases spanning the gap. The CDR3 loop spans 15 amino acids. CDR1 is SGHRS, CDR2 YFSETQ, per germline. CDR3 region: CASSLDSANTGELFF. The DNA for the CDR3 is TGCGCCAGCAGCTTAGACAGCGCGAACACCGGGGAGCTGTTTTTT.

The chain recombines TRBV7-9 with TRBJ1-6, with D uncertain. The V gene lost 5 bases and the J gene lost 7 bases, with 15 bases spanning the gap. Germline V gene data show CDR1 as SEHNR and CDR2 as FQNEAQ (reference sequence). The CDR3 is 15 residues long. The CDR3 reads CASSARSGWNSPLHF. DNA for the CDR3: TGTGCCAGCAGCGCCCGGTCGGGATGGAATTCACCCCTCCACTTT.

The chain is built from TRBV10-2 and TRBJ1-2, with 8 bases fitting TRBD1. V lost 0 bases and J lost 5; bases outside the gene matches: 5. This CDR3 spans 15 amino acids. The germline gives CDR1 WSHSY, CDR2 SAAADI. The CDR3: CASSESIRQGYGYTF. DNA for the CDR3: TGCGCCAGCAGTGAGTCGATCCGACAGGGGTATGGCTACACCTTC.

CDR3 loop: CASSAVAGNTEAFF. Here the CDR3 DNA reads TGTGCCAGCAGTGCCGTTGCAGGGAACACTGAAGCTTTCTTT. V is TRBV2 and J is TRBJ1-1; D gene ambiguous. This CDR3 spans 14 amino acids. V lost 4 bases and J lost 1, with 10 bases in between. Germline V gene sequence: CDR1 SNHLY, CDR2 FYNNEI.

The V gene is TRBV7-2, the J gene TRBJ1-2; maybe TRBD1 (6 bases). V lost 3 bases and J 8 bases, leaving 10 bases between the germline ends. There are 12 residues in the CDR3. CDR1 is SGHTA and CDR2 is FQGNSA in the germline V gene. Written as DNA, the CDR3 is TGTGCCAGCAGCTTTACAGGGACCGGCTACACCTTC. Its translation is CASSFTGTGYTF.

This clone was detected only a few times. This rearrangement joins TRBV14 to TRBJ1-2; no reliable D call. Germline-derived CDR1 and CDR2 are SGHDN and FVKESK. V lost 0 bases, J lost 8 bases, and 10 bases lay in between. This CDR3 spans 13 amino acids. CDR3 region: CASSQDAGWGYTF. Here the CDR3 DNA reads TGTGCCAGCAGCCAAGATGCAGGATGGGGCTACACCTTC.

This clone was observed a single time. CDR3 DNA sequence: TGTGCCACCAGTGAATCCAAAAGGGGGCACAATCAGCCCCAGCATTTT. Its translation is CATSESKRGHNQPQHF. The rearrangement joins TRBV24-1 to TRBJ1-5; TRBD1 aligns across 7 bases. V lost 4 bases and J lost 3; bases outside the gene matches: 8. Germline V gene data show CDR1 as KGHDR and CDR2 as SFDVKD. The CDR3 totals 16 residues.

This clone occurred a few times. The J gene is TRBJ2-2, the V gene TRBV7-9; 7 bases fit TRBD1. The V segment lost 5 bases and the J segment 0 bases; nucleotides outside the gene matches: 3. The CDR3 runs 15 residues. Looked up from germline, CDR1 is SEHNR and CDR2 is FQNEAQ (reference sequence). The CDR3 region has the DNA TGTGCCAGCAGCGCGACAGGGACGAACACCGGGGAGCTGTTTTTT. It codes for CASSATGTNTGELFF.

This clone came up once. The genes are TRBV30 and TRBJ1-4; 7 positions agree with TRBD1. Germline assignment: CDR1 GTSNPN and CDR2 SVGIG (reference sequence). With V trimmed by 8 bases and J by 6 bases, 9 bases remained unmatched. This CDR3 has 13 residues. Here the CDR3 reads CAVRGTAYEKLFF. The CDR3 DNA is TGTGCCGTAAGGGGGACAGCCTATGAAAAACTGTTTTTT.

This sequence joins TRBV4-2 and TRBJ2-7; D unclear. From germline, CDR1 is LGHNA and CDR2 YNFKEQ. The V end was cut by 4 bases, the J end by 0 bases, with 10 bases between. The CDR3 extends over 14 amino acids. The CDR3 DNA reads as TGTGCCAGCAGCCCACGGGTCAGCTCCTACGAGCAGTACTTC. This encodes CASSPRVSSYEQYF.

The V and J genes are TRBV10-3 and TRBJ2-7; 7 bases are shared with TRBD1. V was clipped by 4 bases and J by 3 bases; unmatched bases: 9. The CDR3 length is 15 residues. The germline V gene has CDR1 ENHRY and CDR2 SYGVKD. Here the CDR3 DNA reads TGTGCCATCAGTGCTCCGGGACAGTCGTTCTACGAGCAGTACTTC. Translation gives CAISAPGQSFYEQYF.

V gene TRBV7-9 combines with J gene TRBJ2-6; 8 bases map to TRBD1. Per germline, CDR1 SEHNR and CDR2 FQNEAQ (reference sequence). The CDR3 runs 17 residues. With 5 bases clipped from V and 3 bases from J, the junction kept 9 bases outside the gene matches. The CDR3 coding sequence is TGTGCCAGCAGCCGTACTTCAGGGGGCGTTGGGGCCAACGTCCTGACTTTC. It translates to CASSRTSGGVGANVLTF.

This chain connects TRBV3-1 (or the pseudogene TRBV3-2) to TRBJ1-1; possibly TRBD1 for D (5 bases). The CDR3 consists of 13 residues. Between the trimmed V and J ends, which lost 7 bases and 2 bases, there was a span of 11 bases. Germline CDR1 LGHDT, CDR2 YNNKEL (reference sequence). CDR3 nucleotides: TGTGCCAGCACCACGGACACCAACACTGAAGCTTTCTTT. This codes for CASTTDTNTEAFF.

Notes on this clone: Germline and junction disagree at one end, which may indicate a read error. V gene TRBV6-1 combines with J gene TRBJ1-5, with D perhaps matching TRBD1 (6 bases). CDR1 and CDR2 (germline): MNHNS, SASEGT. The CDR3 is made up of 15 amino acids. CDR3 sequence: CASSDRQAPGQAQHF. Here the CDR3 DNA reads TGTGCCAGCAGTGATAGACAGGCTCCGGGTCAGGCCCAGCATTTT.

This clone was detected once. This rearrangement joins TRBV5-1 to TRBJ1-1; TRBD1 matches at 12 bases. The J segment lost 1 base and the V segment lost 2 bases, leaving 9 bases of the junction unmatched. The CDR3 has 18 residues. The germline V gene has CDR1 SGHRS and CDR2 YFSETQ. The CDR3 here is CASSFYPPGQGANTEAFF. The CDR3, as DNA: TGCGCCAGCAGCTTCTACCCACCGGGACAGGGGGCGAACACTGAAGCTTTCTTT. The full variable domain, completed using reference TRBV5-1 and TRBJ1-1, is KAGVTQTPRYLIKTRGQQVTLSCSPISGHRSVSWYQQTPGQGLQFLFEYFSETQRNKGNFPGRFSGRQFSNSRSEMNVSTLELGDSALYLCASSFYPPGQGANTEAFFGQGTRLTVV.

The sample holds one count of this clone. The V gene is TRBV5-6, the J gene TRBJ2-1; D remains ambiguous. The CDR3 totals 16 residues. Germline CDR1 reads SGHDT; CDR2 reads YYEEEE. Trimming pared 4 bases from V and 0 bases from J, leaving 14 bases between. CDR3 bases: TGTGCCAGCAGCCTGTCCCAAAAGAGCTCCTACAATGAGCAGTTCTTC. Its protein product is CASSLSQKSSYNEQFF.

This clone turned up a few times. V usage is TRBV19 and J usage is TRBJ1-6, with D hard to call. Trimming stripped 3 bases from V and 2 bases from J, with 8 bases between. The length of the CDR3 is 15 residues. Germline V lookup: CDR1 LNHDA, CDR2 SQIVND (reference sequence). The CDR3 nucleotides read TGTGCCAGTAGTATTTCGGGTACCTATAATTCACCCCTCCACTTT. This gives the protein CASSISGTYNSPLHF.

The rearrangement uses TRBV5-6 and TRBJ1-1, with D possibly TRBD1 on 5 matching bases. The CDR3 runs to 14 residues. V lost 0 bases, J lost 3 bases, and 9 bases lay in between. Per germline, CDR1 SGHDT and CDR2 YYEEEE. CDR3 DNA sequence: TGTGCCAGCAGCTTGGTGGTAGGGGACACTGAAGCTTTCTTT. As protein: CASSLVVGDTEAFF.

This clone was seen only a few times. DNA of the CDR3: TGTGCCAGCAGTGCGGACAGCTATGGCTACACCTTC. Translation gives CASSADSYGYTF. The chain carries TRBV2 and TRBJ1-2, with a possible D match to TRBD1 (6 bases). The CDR3 loop spans 12 amino acids. Trimming shortened V by 4 bases and J by 4 bases, and 7 bases separated the two germline ends. Germline values: CDR1 SNHLY, CDR2 FYNNEI.